In its sample, the clone carrying this T cell receptor (beta chain) was seen many times. What it binds is not known. Its ends do not fully match the called genes, so a read error is possible. The sample comes from a study of molecular identifiers for immune sequencing clone quantification. The study, taken as a whole, reports: In CMV-specific effectors, clones above 20 copies held over 99% of molecules; naive, under 1%.

Both previously described methods and listed TCR primers were employed to make bulk TCR libraries. One entry per CDR3 protein, called by TCRdb with MiXCR from the PCR reads. The table includes about 640,000 distinct CDR3 sequences, around 20% detected once. Sorted inputs of about 17,000 to 1,100,000 cells, with 10%, 30% or 50% RNA, yielded naive CD8 libraries. Naive CD8 T cells were sorted as CD8+CD4-CCR7+CD45RA+. The CDR3 has 13 residues. Germline CDR1 is MNHEY and CDR2 is SMNVEV (reference sequence). V gene TRBV27 combines with J gene TRBJ1-1, with D hard to call. The TCR sequence derives from a human donor in good health. Some libraries in this study had Jurkat cell RNA spiked in. The sample was naive CD8+ T cells from blood, with Jurkat cell RNA spiked in. Subset here: FACS-sorted CD8+CD4-CCR7+CD45RA+ naive T cells. CDR3: CASSFEGNTEAFF. Written as DNA, the CDR3 is TGCGCCAGCAGCTTCGAGGGAAACACTGAAGCTTTCTTT.